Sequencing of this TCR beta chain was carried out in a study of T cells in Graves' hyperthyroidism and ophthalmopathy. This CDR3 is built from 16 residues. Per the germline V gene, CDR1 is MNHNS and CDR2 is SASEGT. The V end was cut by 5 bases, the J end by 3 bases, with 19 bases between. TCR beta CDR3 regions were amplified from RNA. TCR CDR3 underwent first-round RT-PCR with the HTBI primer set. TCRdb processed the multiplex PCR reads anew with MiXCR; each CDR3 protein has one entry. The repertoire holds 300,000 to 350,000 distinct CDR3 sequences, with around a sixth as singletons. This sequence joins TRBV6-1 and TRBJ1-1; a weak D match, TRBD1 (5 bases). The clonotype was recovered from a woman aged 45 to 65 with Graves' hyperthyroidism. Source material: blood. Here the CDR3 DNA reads TGTGCCAGCAGTTATGGGCTTAGGGCAGGGCACACTGAAGCTTTCTTT. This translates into CASSYGLRAGHTEAFF.